The rows below give T cell receptor beta chains drawn from one sample of a study of blood T cell repertoires in COVID-19. Assay: immunoSEQ multiplex PCR; the TCRdb copy retains only in-frame clones and omits some. The sample has roughly 75,000 clones, around nine tenths seen once; the top ten hold over 6%. The sequenced sample was peripheral blood. Every receptor here comes from a man older than 75 with COVID-19, enrolled during active disease. Both conserved end residues are part of each CDR3. The order of the fields is clone size, CDR3 length, D gene, V gene, J gene, CDR3 protein. A D gene is named only where the DNA matches it firmly. Not all rows give a size; the values are once, few, many and, for expanded clones, a class.

>-|13|-|TRBV28|TRBJ2-3
CASSLMGNRHKYF
>-|11|TRBD1|TRBV9|TRBJ1-2
CASSQGGIYTF
>-|16|-|TRBV18|TRBJ1-4
CASSPELEATNEKLFF
>-|14|-|TRBV20-1|TRBJ2-1
CSASRSDHDNEQFF
>-|14|-|TRBV5-1|TRBJ1-6
CASTVDRGDSPLHF
>-|15|TRBD1|TRBV4-1|TRBJ2-7
CASSLGRDRGHEQYF
>-|14|-|TRBV6-2/TRBV6-3|TRBJ1-1
CASSYRLGSTEAFF
>-|16|-|TRBV4-2|TRBJ1-2
CASSQAQGNGDYGYTF
>-|13|-|TRBV2|TRBJ1-6
CASSEGTPLPLHF
>-|14|TRBD2|TRBV7-2|TRBJ2-1
CASRLGLALDEQFF
>-|13|-|TRBV5-5|TRBJ2-7
CASSLEEARKQYF
>-|16|TRBD1|TRBV12-5|TRBJ1-1
CASGLPQGQRNTEAFF
>-|15|-|TRBV19|TRBJ1-2
CASSAETTSRRGYTF
>-|15|TRBD1|TRBV18|TRBJ2-2
CASSPRDRGTGELFF
>-|14|TRBD1|TRBV28|TRBJ1-5
CASSFQGASQPQHF
>-|14|TRBD1|TRBV6-1|TRBJ2-7
CASSDGQGRGEQYF
>-|15|-|TRBV18|TRBJ2-1
CASDQTGLSYNEQFF
>-|14|TRBD1|TRBV18|TRBJ1-6
CASSLDRVNSPLHF
>-|15|-|TRBV7-2|TRBJ2-3
CASRDGQRDTDTQYF
>-|16|-|TRBV15|TRBJ2-7
CATSRDYPAGPYEQYF
>-|15|-|TRBV6-5|TRBJ2-2
CASSYKAPGTGELFF
>-|15|TRBD1|TRBV7-9|TRBJ2-7
CASSLAGTGSYEQYF
>-|17|TRBD2|TRBV4-3|TRBJ2-1
CASSQDPGLAGTDEQFF
>-|15|-|TRBV23-1|TRBJ1-2
CARTGQRVPNRGYTF
>-|14|TRBD1|TRBV2|TRBJ1-1
CASRRDRGPSEAFF
>once|16|-|TRBV18|TRBJ1-4
CASSPYQRSSTEKLFF
>-|16|-|TRBV7-9|TRBJ1-1
CASSPILGLVNTEAFF
>-|15|TRBD1|TRBV10-3|TRBJ1-4
CAISPNGQGGEKLFF
>once|15|-|TRBV5-1|TRBJ1-5
CASSYDGQRNQPQHF
>-|14|-|TRBV18|TRBJ1-5
CASSQGHHNQPQHF
>-|15|-|TRBV5-6|TRBJ1-1
CASSLEGWGNTEAFF
>-|14|-|TRBV15|TRBJ1-1
CATRGGQRGTEAFF
>-|12|-|TRBV6-1|TRBJ1-2
CASSDPNYGYTF
>once|14|-|TRBV5-1|TRBJ1-1
CASSLYTGYTEAFF
>-|19|TRBD2|TRBV5-1|TRBJ2-1
CASSLEASGVPSSYNEQFF
>-|13|-|TRBV2|TRBJ1-1
CASSRGTDIEAFF
>-|16|TRBD1|TRBV27|TRBJ2-2
CASSSTGTVNTGELFF
>-|14|TRBD1|TRBV5-1|TRBJ2-3
CASSFRQGADTQYF
>-|15|-|TRBV2|TRBJ2-7
CASSPPNREVYEQYF
>-|12|TRBD1|TRBV29-1|TRBJ1-4
CSVGTGVEKLFF
>once|13|-|TRBV19|TRBJ1-1
CATRTDLYTEAFF
>-|15|TRBD1|TRBV7-8|TRBJ2-2
CASSPQGLITGELFF
>-|15|TRBD1|TRBV2|TRBJ1-6
CASRQGLLYNSPLHF
>once|15|-|TRBV28|TRBJ1-6
CASSSPSGGNSPLHF
>-|14|-|TRBV3-1/TRBV3-2|TRBJ2-5
CASSQGGGRETQYF
>-|13|TRBD1|TRBV4-3|TRBJ1-2
CASSPGQGDGYTF
>-|13|-|TRBV6-6|TRBJ2-3
CASSGPSRRSKYF
>-|15|TRBD1|TRBV2|TRBJ2-7
CASSEVGQGAREQYF